This T cell receptor beta chain was retrieved from a study of beta chain features in type 1 diabetes. General study results and limits: Moderately but significantly shorter TCRB CDR3s were found in Type 1 diabetes patients in all four CD4+ subsets.

Sequencing targeted expressed TCRB transcripts, as all isolated RNA had been reverse transcribed. Assay used: immunoSEQ multiplex PCR; TCRdb lists only in-frame clones, some missing. The repertoire holds roughly 730,000 clones, around an eighth seen once, with approximately 0.021% in the top ten. This clone was counted only a few times. Its antigen is unidentified. Germline loops: CDR1 SEHNR, CDR2 FQNEAQ (reference sequence). V was shortened by 1 base and J by 6 bases, with 7 bases between the two germline ends. The CDR3 loop spans 13 amino acids. V gene TRBV7-9 combines with J gene TRBJ1-5; the D is unclear. The specimen sequenced was naive CD4+ T cells from blood. The clonotype was recovered from a man aged 18 to 30 with type 1 diabetes. The chain's CDR3 is CASSLGVTQPQHF. The CDR3 nucleotides are TGTGCCAGCAGCTTAGGGGTGACTCAGCCCCAGCATTTT.